A single sample is the source of the 18 T cell receptor beta chains below, sequenced in a study of CD8+CD57+ T cells in acquired aplastic anemia (dated by TCRdb to 2016 to 2018). Flow cytometry had shown CD8+CD57+ cell expansion in the patients selected for sequencing. TCRdb names Illumina HiSeq 2000 as the instrument used. Genomic DNA served as template for TCR beta VDJ combination and CDR3 sequence profiling. TCRdb reprocessed the public reads (quality trimming at Q25 with fastp, clone calling with MiXCR) and kept in-frame beta chains. Here each entry gathers all rows of one CDR3 protein and keeps the most common genes and DNA. The sample yields about 160,000 distinct CDR3 sequences; 40% to 60% were counted once. Of the sample, roughly 30% is held by the ten largest clones. Sequenced sample: sorted CD4+, CD8+, or CD8+CD57+ T cells (not recorded which) from PBMCs. These receptors all stem from a human donor with aplastic anemia.

In this sample, this clonotype turned up many times. The chain combines TRBV20-1 with TRBJ2-7; 11 nucleotides agree with TRBD2. Germline V gives CDR1 DFQATT, CDR2 SNEGSKA (reference sequence). J gave up 1 base and V 1 base, and 9 bases lay outside the gene matches. CDR3 size: 17 residues. The CDR3 bases are TGCAGTGCTAGAGGGTTTGCCGGGACTAGCGGATCCTACGAGCAGTACTTC. Translating it yields CSARGFAGTSGSYEQYF.

This clonotype was seen ten or more times. The V and J genes are TRBV5-1 and TRBJ2-7; TRBD2 agrees at 8 bases. The CDR3 is made up of 16 amino acids. V lost 4 bases to trimming and J lost 4 bases; unmatched junction nucleotides: 13. Germline V CDR1 and CDR2: SGHRS, YFSETQ. CDR3 bases: TGCGCCAGCAGCCCGGCAGGTAGCGGGAAGATTTACGAGCAGTACTTC. This sequence encodes CASSPAGSGKIYEQYF. Full variable domain (outside the CDR3, taken from reference TRBV5-1 and TRBJ2-7): KAGVTQTPRYLIKTRGQQVTLSCSPISGHRSVSWYQQTPGQGLQFLFEYFSETQRNKGNFPGRFSGRQFSNSRSEMNVSTLELGDSALYLCASSPAGSGKIYEQYFGPGTRLTVT.

This clonotype has only a few counts. A much larger clone sits a single nucleotide away, making a read error possible. The chain is built from TRBV2 and TRBJ2-7; 9 nucleotides align to TRBD1. The CDR3 extends over 14 amino acids. Germline-derived CDR1 and CDR2 are SNHLY and FYNNEI. V lost 8 bases to trimming and J lost 2 bases; unmatched junction nucleotides: 7. The CDR3 DNA sequence: TGTGCCAGCGGCCCCGGGACAGGGACCTACGAGCAGTACTTC. Encoded protein: CASGPGTGTYEQYF.

There are many counts of this clonotype. CDR3 sequence: CATSESPYEQFF. CDR3 bases: TGTGCCACCAGTGAATCCCCTTATGAGCAGTTCTTC. This chain uses TRBV24-1 with TRBJ2-1; no clear D. The CDR3 extends over 12 amino acids. V was shortened by 4 bases and J by 8 bases, with 8 bases between the two germline ends. Germline CDR1 reads KGHDR; CDR2 reads SFDVKD.

V and J are TRBV29-1 and TRBJ1-2; 7 nucleotides match TRBD1. The germline V gene has CDR1 SQVTM and CDR2 ANQGSEA. The CDR3 consists of 13 residues. After removal of 5 bases from V and 8 bases from J, the junction contained 11 bases not matched to a gene. The CDR3 loop is CSVHPGGPGGYTF. The CDR3 DNA follows: TGCAGCGTTCATCCAGGGGGACCCGGGGGCTACACCTTC.

CDR3 protein: CATSRAGTGFENEQFF. CDR3 bases: TGTGCCACCAGCAGAGCCGGGACAGGGTTCGAGAATGAGCAGTTCTTC. The chain recombines TRBV15 with TRBJ2-1; 9 bases map to TRBD1. V lost 1 base, J lost 7 bases, and 8 bases stayed unmatched. The germline V gene encodes CDR1 LNHNV and CDR2 YYDKDF (reference sequence). This CDR3 has 16 residues.

The chain's CDR3 is CASSLGQGMDTQYF. The CDR3 DNA is TGTGCCAGCAGTTTGGGGCAGGGGATGGATACGCAGTATTTT. The V gene is TRBV27, the J gene TRBJ2-3, with a weak D call TRBD1 (6 bases). V dropped 3 bases and J dropped 6 bases, with 13 bases sitting between them. The CDR3 is made up of 14 amino acids. Germline V gene lookup returns CDR1 MNHEY and CDR2 SMNVEV (reference sequence).

V usage is TRBV29-1 and J usage is TRBJ2-2, with 7 bases fitting TRBD2. With V trimmed by 4 bases and J by 10 bases, 12 bases remained unmatched. The CDR3 consists of 14 residues. The V gene's germline CDR1 is SQVTM and CDR2 ANQGSEA. DNA for the CDR3: TGCAGCGTTGGACCTAGCGGCGATAACCCGGAGCTGTTTTTT. Its protein product is CSVGPSGDNPELFF.

The CDR3 loop is CSSPILGSPDTQYF. As DNA, the CDR3 is TGCAGTAGCCCTATCTTGGGGAGTCCAGATACGCAGTATTTT. The rearrangement joins TRBV20-1 to TRBJ2-3; perhaps TRBD2 as D (5 bases). The CDR3 runs to 14 residues. The germline V and J ends were trimmed by 8 bases and 4 bases, with 19 bases remaining between them. CDR1 DFQATT and CDR2 SNEGSKA come from the germline V gene (reference sequence).

The chain couples TRBV29-1 to TRBJ2-2; possible D gene TRBD1, 6 bases. Deletions cut 7 bases from V and 4 bases from J, with 13 bases between. The CDR3 is 13 amino acids. The germline V gene has CDR1 SQVTM and CDR2 ANQGSEA. CDR3 sequence: CSALQGPTGELFF. DNA of the CDR3: TGCAGCGCATTACAGGGACCCACCGGGGAGCTGTTTTTT.

V gene TRBV10-3 combines with J gene TRBJ1-5; D is uncertain. Trimming stripped 0 bases from V and 2 bases from J, with 8 bases between. The CDR3 length is 15 residues. CDR1 is ENHRY and CDR2 is SYGVKD in the germline V gene. The CDR3 region is CAISESEVRNQPQHF. In DNA form, the CDR3 reads TGTGCCATCAGTGAGTCGGAGGTTCGCAATCAGCCCCAGCATTTT.

This clonotype was seen at least ten times. This chain links TRBV2 with TRBJ2-7; TRBD1 aligns across 10 bases. The CDR3 consists of 15 residues. Germline loops: CDR1 SNHLY, CDR2 FYNNEI. V was pared by 3 bases and J by 3 bases, with 5 bases of the junction left unmatched. The CDR3 bases are TGTGCCAGCAGTGACCCCGGGACAGGGGTCTACGAGCAGTACTTC. Its protein product is CASSDPGTGVYEQYF. Based on the CDR3 plus reference TRBV2 and TRBJ2-7, the full variable domain is EPEVTQTPSHQVTQMGQEVILRCVPISNHLYFYWYRQILGQKVEFLVSFYNNEISEKSEIFDDQFSVERPDGSNFTLKIRSTKLEDSAMYFCASSDPGTGVYEQYFGPGTRLTVT.

J is TRBJ1-2 and V is TRBV10-3; D gene ambiguous. This CDR3 spans 11 amino acids. Per the germline V gene, CDR1 is ENHRY and CDR2 is SYGVKD. V shed 5 bases and J shed 5 bases, with 6 bases lying between them. CDR3: CAISIQYGYTF. CDR3 DNA: TGTGCCATCAGTATCCAGTATGGCTACACCTTC.

The chain joins TRBV5-8 to TRBJ2-7; D is undetermined. The CDR3 sequence is 12 residues long. Germline V CDR1 and CDR2: SGHTS, YDEGEE. The V and J ends lost 5 bases and 3 bases respectively, with 9 bases between them. The CDR3 DNA reads as TGTGCCAGCAGGCAGACTGGCTACGAGCAGTACTTC. This sequence encodes CASRQTGYEQYF.

This clonotype was detected ten times or more. The chain uses TRBV24-1 and TRBJ1-2; no reliable D call. The CDR3 has 14 residues. CDR1 and CDR2 (germline): KGHDR, SFDVKD. The V and J ends lost 2 bases and 2 bases respectively, with 8 bases between them. DNA of the CDR3: TGTGCCACCAGTGATTGGAGGGCCAACTATGGCTACACCTTC. This codes for CATSDWRANYGYTF.

CDR3: CAMTRERDTGELFF. The CDR3 bases are TGTGCCATGACGCGGGAGAGGGACACCGGGGAGCTGTTTTTT. This chain uses TRBV10-3 with TRBJ2-2; TRBD2 matches 7 bases. With 9 bases clipped from V and 3 bases from J, the junction kept 7 bases outside the gene matches. Per germline, CDR1 ENHRY and CDR2 SYGVKD. CDR3 length equals 14 residues.

Details on this clonotype: The junction and the germline gene differ at one end; a read error may be behind it. The chain uses TRBV20-1 and TRBJ1-2; tentative D call: TRBD1 (5 bases). CDR3 length equals 14 residues. Germline CDR1 and CDR2: DFQATT and SNEGSKA (reference sequence). DNA for the CDR3: TGCAGCGCTAGAGATCAGGGAACTAACTATGGCTACACCTTC. It encodes CSARDQGTNYGYTF.

This clonotype was picked up one time. The chain has TRBV29-1 and TRBJ1-1; TRBD1 matches 9 bases. The CDR3 length is 13 residues. The V segment lost 5 bases and the J segment 4 bases; nucleotides outside the gene matches: 5. Per germline, CDR1 SQVTM and CDR2 ANQGSEA. CDR3 protein: CSVTGGSGTEAFF. The CDR3 region has the DNA TGCAGCGTTACAGGGGGCTCGGGCACTGAAGCTTTCTTT.